Each of the 28 T cell receptor beta chains below was sequenced from the same sample in a study of cytomegalovirus exposure and HLA in healthy donors (dated by TCRdb to about 2017). The method behind the library was the immunoSEQ multiplex PCR assay. A mixture of 60 forward primers for TCR Vbeta segments and 13 reverse primers for TCR Jbeta segments was used in the multiplex PCR. TCRdb provides this immuneACCESS table in a form limited to in-frame rearrangements. Some clones are lacking; in checked studies, under half of them reflect an unresolved V gene, and why the rest are absent is not known. The sample yields under 300,000 clones; 80% to 90% were counted once. The ten largest clones capture 1.5% to 2% of the sample. The sequenced sample consisted of PBMCs. The receptors originated from a woman aged 40 to 49 in good health and CMV-seropositive.

J is TRBJ1-1 and V is TRBV7-9; TRBD1 matches at 11 bases. Germline V gives CDR1 SEHNR, CDR2 FQNEAQ (reference sequence). This CDR3 has 17 amino acids. Trimming cost V 5 bases and J 4 bases; bases outside gene matches: 12. As DNA, the CDR3 is TGTGCCAGCAGCCGAAACATGCGGGACAGGGGGGCCACTGAAGCTTTCTTT. This gives the protein CASSRNMRDRGATEAFF.

The V and J genes are TRBV20-1 and TRBJ1-2, with D uncertain. The CDR3 totals 11 residues. Germline V gene sequence: CDR1 DFQATT, CDR2 SNEGSKA (reference sequence). The germline V and J ends were trimmed by 5 bases and 6 bases, with 10 bases remaining between them. The CDR3 bases are TGCAGTGCTCCGCAGTACCATGGCTACACCTTC. It translates to CSAPQYHGYTF.

The gene calls are TRBV7-9 and TRBJ1-1; D is perhaps TRBD1 (6 bases). Germline CDR1 SEHNR, CDR2 FQNEAQ (reference sequence). This CDR3 comprises 14 residues. The V end lost 5 bases, the J end lost 0 bases, and 10 bases lay between the germline ends. The CDR3 region is CASSTDRLNTEAFF. CDR3 in DNA: TGTGCCAGCAGCACAGACAGGTTGAACACTGAAGCTTTCTTT. The entire variable domain, with the rest obtained from reference TRBV7-9 and TRBJ1-1, is as follows: DTGVSQNPRHKITKRGQNVTFRCDPISEHNRLYWYRQTLGQGPEFLTYFQNEAQLEKSRLLSDRFSAERPKGSFSTLEIQRTEQGDSAMYLCASSTDRLNTEAFFGQGTRLTVV.

Comment on this clone: The identical CDR3 is also encoded by other nucleotide sequences in the sample. The chain recombines TRBV4-3 with TRBJ1-1; D is ambiguous. Trimming shortened V by 0 bases and J by 5 bases, and 7 bases separated the two germline ends. Looked up from germline, CDR1 is LGHNA and CDR2 is YSLEER. The CDR3 runs to 13 residues. In DNA form, the CDR3 reads TGCGCCAGCAGCCAAGATTCCGGTACTGAAGCTTTCTTT. Translating it yields CASSQDSGTEAFF.

Here the CDR3 DNA reads TGCAGCGTTCAGGGGACGGACTATGGCTACACCTTC. Protein: CSVQGTDYGYTF. This chain connects TRBV29-1 to TRBJ1-2; TRBD1 might be the D (6 bases). The CDR3 has 12 residues. CDR1 and CDR2 (germline): SQVTM, ANQGSEA. Trimming took 5 bases from V and 3 from J, leaving 10 bases between them.

The gene calls are TRBV5-1 and TRBJ2-1, with D possibly TRBD1 on 6 matching bases. Trimming took 1 base from V and 4 from J, leaving 12 bases between them. The V gene's germline CDR1 is SGHRS and CDR2 YFSETQ. The CDR3 has 15 residues. For the CDR3, the DNA is TGCGCCAGCAGCTTGTCGAGGGGGATATACAATGAGCAGTTCTTC. Amino acids: CASSLSRGIYNEQFF.

The chain is built from TRBV7-2 and TRBJ2-5, with 10 nucleotides matching TRBD2. Unmatched junction bases numbered 8, after V lost 6 bases and J lost 4 bases. Per germline, CDR1 SGHTA and CDR2 FQGNSA. The length of the CDR3 is 15 residues. The CDR3 nucleotides are TGTGCCAGCAGTTTTCTAGCGGGAGTTGCAGAGACCCAGTACTTC. This encodes CASSFLAGVAETQYF.

The chain couples TRBV9 to TRBJ2-3; TRBD2 agrees at 14 bases. CDR1 is SGDLS, CDR2 YYNGEE, per germline. The V gene end was trimmed by 3 bases and the J gene end by 2 bases; junction bases not matched to a gene: 2. The CDR3 is 16 amino acids. The CDR3: CASSGGLAGVTDTQYF. The CDR3 bases are TGTGCCAGCAGCGGGGGACTAGCGGGGGTCACAGATACGCAGTATTTT.

A remark on this clone: One end of the junction varies from germline; a read error may be responsible. The chain carries TRBV7-9 and TRBJ2-1; 7 nucleotides line up with TRBD2. Looked up from germline, CDR1 is SEHNR and CDR2 is FQNEAQ (reference sequence). This CDR3 spans 15 amino acids. CDR3 DNA sequence: TGTGCCAGCAGCTTAGATCTCGGGGACTACGATGAGCAGTTCTTC. It encodes CASSLDLGDYDEQFF. The full variable domain, its missing parts supplied by reference TRBV7-9 and TRBJ2-1, is DTGVSQNPRHKITKRGQNVTFRCDPISEHNRLYWYRQTLGQGPEFLTYFQNEAQLEKSRLLSDRFSAERPKGSFSTLEIQRTEQGDSAMYLCASSLDLGDYDEQFFGPGTRLTVL.

The chain links TRBV7-9 to TRBJ2-5; 7 bases are shared with TRBD2. Germline V CDR1 and CDR2: SEHNR, FQNEAQ (reference sequence). This CDR3 contains 18 residues. With V trimmed by 5 bases and J by 2 bases, 17 bases remained unmatched. This chain's CDR3 is CASSPTPLVAGAQETQYF. The CDR3, as DNA: TGTGCCAGCAGCCCGACACCCCTAGTGGCGGGAGCACAAGAGACCCAGTACTTC.

The chain combines TRBV7-6 with TRBJ2-2, with TRBD2 matching over 14 bases. The CDR3 loop spans 16 amino acids. V lost 5 bases to trimming and J lost 6 bases; unmatched junction nucleotides: 5. CDR1 is SGHVS and CDR2 is FNYEAQ in the germline V gene. CDR3 loop: CASSAGTSGSAGELFF. CDR3 coding DNA: TGTGCCAGCAGCGCAGGGACTAGCGGGAGTGCCGGGGAGCTGTTTTTT.

DNA of the CDR3: TGTGCCAGTAGTATAAATCTTCAGGCAGTAATGAACACTGAAGCTTTCTTT. Translation: CASSINLQAVMNTEAFF. The chain carries TRBV19 and TRBJ1-1; the D is unclear. Trimming took 2 bases from V and 0 from J, leaving 16 bases between them. Per germline, CDR1 LNHDA and CDR2 SQIVND (reference sequence). The CDR3 totals 17 residues.

The V gene is TRBV15, the J gene TRBJ1-5; D may be TRBD1 (6 bases). Trimming cost V 4 bases and J 7 bases, with 17 bases left between them. CDR1 LNHNV and CDR2 YYDKDF come from the germline V gene (reference sequence). The CDR3 spans 15 residues. CDR3 bases: TGTGCCACCAGCATACTCGACGGGGGGGCGCAGCCCCAGCATTTT. Translating it yields CATSILDGGAQPQHF. The entire variable domain, with the rest obtained from reference TRBV15 and TRBJ1-5, is as follows: DAMVIQNPRYQVTQFGKPVTLSCSQTLNHNVMYWYQQKSSQAPKLLFHYYDKDFNNEADTPDNFQSRRPNTSFCFLDIRSPGLGDTAMYLCATSILDGGAQPQHFGDGTRLSIL.

The chain uses TRBV28 and TRBJ1-1; 10 bases are a match to TRBD1. Germline CDR1 reads MDHEN; CDR2 reads SYDVKM. V was clipped by 6 bases and J by 1 base; unmatched bases: 11. The CDR3 spans 17 residues. The CDR3 region is CASSPDRGRYGNTEAFF. CDR3 bases: TGTGCCAGCAGCCCTGACAGGGGGCGGTACGGGAACACTGAAGCTTTCTTT.

V is TRBV6-5 and J is TRBJ2-7; the D is unclear. CDR3 length: 15 residues. Looked up from germline, CDR1 is MNHEY and CDR2 is SVGAGI. V was cut by 0 bases and J by 6 bases, with 15 bases left in between. The CDR3 region is CASSYSTAEVAEQYF. DNA of the CDR3: TGTGCCAGCAGTTACTCGACGGCGGAAGTAGCCGAGCAGTACTTC.

The chain combines TRBV4-2 with TRBJ1-4, with 7 bases aligning to TRBD1. This CDR3 is built from 16 residues. J gave up 3 bases and V 4 bases, and 8 bases lay outside the gene matches. Germline loops: CDR1 LGHNA, CDR2 YNFKEQ. CDR3 sequence (DNA): TGTGCCAGCAGCCTTAATAGACAGGGACCTAATGAAAAACTGTTTTTT. The encoded protein is CASSLNRQGPNEKLFF.

This clone came up once. V is TRBV7-2 and J is TRBJ2-7, with 9 positions matching TRBD2. The ends lost 5 bases at V and 7 bases at J; junction bases unmatched: 6. Germline V CDR1 and CDR2: SGHTA, FQGNSA. This CDR3 has 13 residues. For the CDR3, the DNA is TGTGCCAGCAGCCAGCGGGAGGTCGGAGAGCAGTACTTC. Its protein is CASSQREVGEQYF.

This chain links TRBV7-8 with TRBJ1-5; maybe TRBD1 (5 bases). V was clipped by 2 bases and J by 6 bases, with 14 bases between them. Germline V CDR1 and CDR2: SGHVS, FQNEAQ. The CDR3 is 15 amino acids. Written as DNA, the CDR3 is TGTGCCAGCAGCTTACTGGATGGGGCGTTTCAGCCCCAGCATTTT. This encodes CASSLLDGAFQPQHF.

This rearrangement joins TRBV5-6 to TRBJ2-1, with 7 nucleotides matching TRBD2. The junction had 9 bases not matched to a gene; V was cut back by 0 bases and J by 6 bases. CDR1 and CDR2 (germline): SGHDT, YYEEEE. The CDR3 has 16 amino acids. The CDR3 protein is CASSLEGSGISNEQFF. CDR3 bases: TGTGCCAGCAGCTTGGAGGGGAGCGGGATATCCAATGAGCAGTTCTTC.

This clone came up a few times. At one boundary the junction diverges from the germline segment, which might be a read error. This chain joins TRBV20-1 and TRBJ2-4; 10 bases align to TRBD1. Germline V gene sequence: CDR1 DFQATT, CDR2 SNEGSKA (reference sequence). The CDR3 is 11 amino acids. The CDR3 loop is CSARGTGEEYF. The CDR3 bases are TGCAGTGCAAGAGGGACAGGGGAAGAGTACTTC.

Worth noting for this clone: Distinct nucleotide sequences in the sample also encode this CDR3. V gene TRBV6-6 combines with J gene TRBJ2-7, with TRBD2 matching over 9 bases. Germline lookup yields CDR1 MNHNY and CDR2 SVGAGI (reference sequence). V lost 4 bases to trimming and J lost 7 bases; unmatched junction nucleotides: 14. There are 16 residues in the CDR3. CDR3 coding DNA: TGTGCCAGCAGTTCACCGACAACTAGCGGGTCGGGGGAGCAGTACTTC. This encodes CASSSPTTSGSGEQYF.

This chain links TRBV18 with TRBJ1-4; D remains unclear. Germline V gives CDR1 KGHSH, CDR2 LQKENI. The V end was cut by 3 bases, the J end by 0 bases, with 8 bases between. CDR3 size: 15 residues. In nucleotides, the CDR3 is TGTGCCAGCTCACCCGAGCTTGCAACTAATGAAAAACTGTTTTTT. Translating gives CASSPELATNEKLFF.

The rearrangement joins TRBV6-1 to TRBJ1-5; TRBD1 matches at 7 bases. CDR1 is MNHNS and CDR2 is SASEGT in the germline V gene. The V segment lost 4 bases and the J segment 3 bases; nucleotides outside the gene matches: 12. The CDR3 is made up of 17 amino acids. CDR3 DNA sequence: TGTGCCAGCAGTGGGTATAGGGACAGAGTGAACAATCAGCCCCAGCATTTT. It encodes CASSGYRDRVNNQPQHF.

V gene TRBV7-8 combines with J gene TRBJ2-5; possibly TRBD1 for D (5 bases). Gene TRBJ2-7 matches the end of the DNA better, so the J call may be wrong. This CDR3 has 12 amino acids. The V gene's germline CDR1 is SGHVS and CDR2 FQNEAQ. CDR3 sequence reads: CASSPKQAEQYF. The CDR3 nucleotides read TGTGCCAGCAGCCCCAAACAGGCCGAGCAGTACTTC.

DNA for the CDR3: TGTGCCAGCAGACGGGAGGTAGAGGAGACCCAGTACTTC. This sequence encodes CASRREVEETQYF. The chain joins TRBV2 to TRBJ2-5, with TRBD2 matching over 7 bases. The CDR3 is 13 residues long. In germline, CDR1 is SNHLY, CDR2 FYNNEI. V shed 6 bases and J 5 bases; nucleotides not matched to a gene: 6.

This clone appeared a single time. The chain combines TRBV4-2 with TRBJ1-1; D is unresolved. The CDR3 length is 17 residues. The germline V gene encodes CDR1 LGHNA and CDR2 YNFKEQ. The V and J ends lost 0 bases and 1 base respectively, with 15 bases between them. The CDR3 bases are TGTGCCAGCAGCCAAGAACGTCCGGGGATGGGGAACACTGAAGCTTTCTTT. Protein product: CASSQERPGMGNTEAFF.

The CDR3 DNA sequence: TGTGCCAGCAGCTTGGCGTCAGGTTACAATGAGCAGTTCTTC. This sequence encodes CASSLASGYNEQFF. The rearrangement links TRBV11-3 to TRBJ2-1; no firm D call. The germline gives CDR1 SGHNT, CDR2 YENEEA. CDR3 length: 14 residues. The V gene lost 3 bases and the J gene lost 4 bases, with 10 bases spanning the gap.

The chain carries TRBV11-2 and TRBJ1-4; TRBD1 might be the D (5 bases). CDR3 length: 15 amino acids. Between the trimmed V and J ends, which lost 5 bases and 3 bases, there was a span of 13 bases. In germline, CDR1 is SGHAT, CDR2 FQNNGV. CDR3 in DNA: TGTGCCAGCAGCGCTAGGGGCTGGGCTAATGAAAAACTGTTTTTT. Protein product: CASSARGWANEKLFF.